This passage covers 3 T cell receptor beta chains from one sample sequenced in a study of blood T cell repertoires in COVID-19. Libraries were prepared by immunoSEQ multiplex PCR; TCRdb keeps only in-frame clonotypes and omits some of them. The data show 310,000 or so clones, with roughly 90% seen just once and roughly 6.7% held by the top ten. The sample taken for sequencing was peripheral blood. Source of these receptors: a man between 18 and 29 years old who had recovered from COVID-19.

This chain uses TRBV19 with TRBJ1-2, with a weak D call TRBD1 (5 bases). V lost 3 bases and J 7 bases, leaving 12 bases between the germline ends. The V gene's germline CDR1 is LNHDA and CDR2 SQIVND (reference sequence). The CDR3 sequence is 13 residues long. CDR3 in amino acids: CASSIGRVGGYTF. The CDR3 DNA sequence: TGTGCCAGTAGTATCGGCAGGGTCGGTGGCTACACCTTC.

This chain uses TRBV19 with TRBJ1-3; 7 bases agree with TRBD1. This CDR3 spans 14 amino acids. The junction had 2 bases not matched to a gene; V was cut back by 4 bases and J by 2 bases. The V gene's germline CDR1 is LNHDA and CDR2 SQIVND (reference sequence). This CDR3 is CASSTQGTGNTIYF. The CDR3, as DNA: TGTGCCAGTAGTACACAGGGGACTGGAAACACCATATATTTT.

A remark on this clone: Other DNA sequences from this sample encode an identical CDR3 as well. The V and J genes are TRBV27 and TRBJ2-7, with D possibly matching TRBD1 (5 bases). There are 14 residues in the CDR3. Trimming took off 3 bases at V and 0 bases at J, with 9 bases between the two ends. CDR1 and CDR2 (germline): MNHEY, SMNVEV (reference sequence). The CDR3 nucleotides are TGTGCCAGCAGTTTCGGACAAAGCTCCTACGAGCAGTACTTC. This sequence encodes CASSFGQSSYEQYF.